Here is one TCR beta chain with its context. There are many counts of this clonotype. The specificity of this receptor is unknown. No base quality information exists; no much larger clone differs at one position. A history of other malignancies or of prior chemotherapy or radiotherapy was absent in all patients, and node-negative disease was shown on CT and PET/CT in all patients. At each of two time points, approximately 6.3 milliliters of peripheral venous blood were collected into EDTA tubes. Ficoll-Paque Plus density-gradient centrifugation was used to isolate PBMCs. Right after collection, samples were placed at -80 degrees C and kept there until analysis. V has 5 bases trimmed and J has 7 bases trimmed; junction bases matching no gene number 7. The germline V gene encodes CDR1 SEHNR and CDR2 FQNEAQ (reference sequence). The CDR3 starts with the cysteine, ends with the phenylalanine, and has 15 residues. The sequence is cut down to CDR3 DNA, 45 bases in frame from base 1.

Two rounds of multiplex PCR were performed to amplify the TCR beta CDR3 region from genomic DNA. In the first PCR round, primers specific to each TRBV and TRBJ gene were used, and the primer sequences were filed in Chinese patent CN105087789A. Universal primers were used in the second PCR round. The Roche High Pure PCR Template Preparation Kit was used to extract genomic DNA from frozen PBMCs. The libraries underwent paired-end sequencing with 151 bp reads on an Illumina HiSeq 3000. The paper's processing steps were these. CutAdapt was used to remove raw reads lacking the multiplex PCR primer sequences. Using PEAR, the high-quality paired reads were merged into contigs. MiXCR assigned TRB V, D and J gene segments to each contig by aligning to reference sequences. To remove sequencing errors, CDR3 sequences were clustered according to base quality and sequence similarity. Diversity was measured as Shannon entropy normalized by the natural log of productive TCR sequence number. Clonality was computed as one minus the ratio of Shannon entropy to the natural log of the number of unique clonotypes. Using the Youden index from ROC curves, the researchers picked the repertoire-metric cut-offs for progression-free survival, and all analyses were carried out in R 3.5.3. TCRdb passed the public sequencing reads through fastp at Q25 and MiXCR, retaining productive beta sequences. Merged by CDR3 protein, the rows form single entries marked with the most common genes and DNA. TCRdb, not the original authors, processed these V and J calls. The sample table contains about 27,000 distinct CDR3 sequences; only one count was recorded for about 30% of them. The ten largest clones add up to about 32% of the sample.

The data were taken from a study of prognosis after radiotherapy for stage I lung cancer (dated by TCRdb to about 2021). A note on the overall study: Between early 2018 and 2019, 15 to 20 patients with stage I NSCLC were enrolled in Nanjing, China. In fourteen patients the disease was a newly diagnosed primary stage I lung tumor, whereas roughly five had oligometastatic NSCLC following surgical resection of the primary tumor. All patients were regarded as medically inoperable, because of comorbidities in over 10 patients and refusal of surgery in roughly 7 patients. The cohort comprised over ten men and six or seven women with a median age of around 73 years, ranging from about 50 to 85 years. Squamous cell carcinoma histology was identified in seven patients, and adenocarcinoma histology was identified in about a dozen patients. Using image-guided IMRT or VMAT, SBRT was delivered in 3 to 5 fractions at a biologically effective dose of at least 100 Gy. No patient received concurrent therapy alongside SBRT. Distant metastases were developed by four of the 19 patients after SBRT, at a median of about seven months, whereas no significant progression was observed in the other 15 patients. The study profiled peripheral blood TCR beta repertoires from stage I NSCLC patients before and after stereotactic body radiotherapy and related them to distant failure. The study took one blood sample before SBRT and one after SBRT from each of around 20 patients and sequenced all 38 samples.

What the research found in general, with its limitations: TRBV and TRBJ usage frequencies reportedly varied with metastasis status, involving two V genes at baseline and 8 or 9 V and two J genes after SBRT. Post-SBRT Shannon entropy and its change from baseline were lower in patients who developed distant metastases; baseline Shannon entropy was not associated with metastases. Whether the expanded TCR clones were tumor-specific was not determined. A decrease in unique TCR clone counts was observed after SBRT (median about 9,400 before versus fewer than 8,000 after; Wilcoxon paired P=0.011). The study was limited by the small cohort and short follow-up, and independent validation of the study findings is required. All reported P values were unadjusted for multiple comparisons.

This receptor was obtained from a donor at least 50 years old with non-small cell lung cancer. The sequence links TRBV7-9 to TRBJ2-1, with 11 central nucleotides matching TRBD2. The sequencing here drew on PBMCs, taken before or after stereotactic body radiation therapy (not recorded which). In nucleotide form, the sequence is TGTGCCAGCAGCCCCCGGACTAGCGGGCGGAATGAGCAGTTCTTC. Translated, this is CASSPRTSGRNEQFF.